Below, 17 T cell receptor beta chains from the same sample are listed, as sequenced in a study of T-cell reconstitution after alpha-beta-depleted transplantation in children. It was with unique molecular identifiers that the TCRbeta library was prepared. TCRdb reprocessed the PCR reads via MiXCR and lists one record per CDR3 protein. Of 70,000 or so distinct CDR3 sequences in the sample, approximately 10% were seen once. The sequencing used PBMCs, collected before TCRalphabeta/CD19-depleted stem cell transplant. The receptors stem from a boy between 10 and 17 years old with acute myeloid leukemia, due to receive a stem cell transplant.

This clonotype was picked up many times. The CDR3 nucleotides are TGTGCCACCAGCCGGGACGGAGAGACCCAGTACTTC. This gives the protein CATSRDGETQYF. J is TRBJ2-5 and V is TRBV24-1, with D possibly called TRBD1 or TRBD2 (5 bases each). Per germline, CDR1 KGHDR and CDR2 SFDVKD. Trimming pared 7 bases from V and 4 bases from J, leaving 9 bases between. The CDR3 totals 12 residues.

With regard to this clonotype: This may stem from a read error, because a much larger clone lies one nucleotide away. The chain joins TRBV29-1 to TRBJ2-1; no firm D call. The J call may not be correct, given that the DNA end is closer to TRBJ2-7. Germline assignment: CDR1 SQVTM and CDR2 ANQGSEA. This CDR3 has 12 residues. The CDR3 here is CSVEVSGNEQYF. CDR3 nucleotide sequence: TGCAGCGTTGAGGTTAGTGGGAATGAGCAGTACTTC.

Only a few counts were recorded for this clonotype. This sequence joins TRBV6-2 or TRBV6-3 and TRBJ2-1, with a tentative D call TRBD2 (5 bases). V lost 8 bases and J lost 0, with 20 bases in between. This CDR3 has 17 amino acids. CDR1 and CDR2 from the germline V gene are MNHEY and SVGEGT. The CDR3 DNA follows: TGTGCCAGCCGTACCGAGAGGGCGGCCAGCTCCTACAATGAGCAGTTCTTC. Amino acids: CASRTERAASSYNEQFF.

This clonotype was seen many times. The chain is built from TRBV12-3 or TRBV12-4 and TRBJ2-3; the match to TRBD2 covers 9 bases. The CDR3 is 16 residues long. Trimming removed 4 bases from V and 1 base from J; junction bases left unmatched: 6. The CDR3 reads CASSSGVAGGTDTQYF. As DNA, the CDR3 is TGTGCCAGCAGTTCGGGAGTAGCGGGAGGCACAGATACGCAGTATTTT.

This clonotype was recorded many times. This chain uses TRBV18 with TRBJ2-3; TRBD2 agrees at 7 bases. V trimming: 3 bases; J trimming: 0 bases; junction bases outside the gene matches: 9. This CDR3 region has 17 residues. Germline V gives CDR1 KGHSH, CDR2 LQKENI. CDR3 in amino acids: CASSPVAGAGSTDTQYF. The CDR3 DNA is TGTGCCAGCTCACCGGTGGCGGGAGCGGGGAGCACAGATACGCAGTATTTT.

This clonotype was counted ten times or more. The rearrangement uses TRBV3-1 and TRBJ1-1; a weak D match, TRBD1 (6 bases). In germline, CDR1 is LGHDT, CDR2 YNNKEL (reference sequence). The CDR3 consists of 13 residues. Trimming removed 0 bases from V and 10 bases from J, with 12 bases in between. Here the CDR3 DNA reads TGTGCCAGCAGCCAAGATCTGGGGGGCGCAGCTTTCTTT. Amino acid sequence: CASSQDLGGAAFF.

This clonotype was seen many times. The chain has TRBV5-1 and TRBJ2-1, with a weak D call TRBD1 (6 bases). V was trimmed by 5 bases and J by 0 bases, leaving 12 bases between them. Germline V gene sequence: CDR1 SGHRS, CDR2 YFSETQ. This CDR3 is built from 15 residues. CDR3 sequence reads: CASSPDRRSYNEQFF. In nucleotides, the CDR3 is TGCGCCAGCAGTCCCGACAGGCGCTCCTACAATGAGCAGTTCTTC. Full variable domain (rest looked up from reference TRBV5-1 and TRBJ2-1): KAGVTQTPRYLIKTRGQQVTLSCSPISGHRSVSWYQQTPGQGLQFLFEYFSETQRNKGNFPGRFSGRQFSNSRSEMNVSTLELGDSALYLCASSPDRRSYNEQFFGPGTRLTVL.

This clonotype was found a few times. The CDR3 nucleotides read TGTGCCACCGCTACTATTGGACAGGGGGTTTCCCACGAGCAGTACTTC. Residues: CATATIGQGVSHEQYF. J is TRBJ2-7 and V is TRBV15, with 10 bases matching TRBD1. V dropped 8 bases and J dropped 5; count of bases not matched to a gene: 15. Germline V CDR1 and CDR2: LNHNV, YYDKDF (reference sequence). The CDR3 contains 16 residues.

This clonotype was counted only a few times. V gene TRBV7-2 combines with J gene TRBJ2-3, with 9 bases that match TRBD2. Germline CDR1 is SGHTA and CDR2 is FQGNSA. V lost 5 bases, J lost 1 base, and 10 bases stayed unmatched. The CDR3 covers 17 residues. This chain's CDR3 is CASSHDGAGGGTDTQYF. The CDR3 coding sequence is TGTGCCAGCAGCCACGACGGAGCGGGAGGTGGCACAGATACGCAGTATTTT. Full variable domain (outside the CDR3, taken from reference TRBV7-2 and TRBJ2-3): GAGVSQSPSNKVTEKGKDVELRCDPISGHTALYWYRQSLGQGLEFLIYFQGNSAPDKSGLPSDRFSAERTGGSVSTLTIQRTQQEDSAVYLCASSHDGAGGGTDTQYFGPGTRLTVL.

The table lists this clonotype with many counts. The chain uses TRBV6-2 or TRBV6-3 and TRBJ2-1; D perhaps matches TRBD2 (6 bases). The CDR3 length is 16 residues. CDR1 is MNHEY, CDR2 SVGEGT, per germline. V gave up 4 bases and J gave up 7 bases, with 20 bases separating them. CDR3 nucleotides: TGTGCCAGCAGTTCCCTCACGGGAGTCAGGAGAAATGAGCAGTTCTTC. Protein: CASSSLTGVRRNEQFF.

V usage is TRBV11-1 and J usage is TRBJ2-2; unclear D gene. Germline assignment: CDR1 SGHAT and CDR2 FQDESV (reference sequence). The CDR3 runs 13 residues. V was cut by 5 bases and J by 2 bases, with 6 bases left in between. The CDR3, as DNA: TGTGCCAGCAGCACCAGAAACACCGGGGAGCTGTTTTTT. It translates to CASSTRNTGELFF.

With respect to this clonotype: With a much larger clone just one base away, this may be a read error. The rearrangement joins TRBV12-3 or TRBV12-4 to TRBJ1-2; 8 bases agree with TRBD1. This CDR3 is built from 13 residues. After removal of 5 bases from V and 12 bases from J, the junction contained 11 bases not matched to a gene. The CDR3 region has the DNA TGTGCCAGCAGTCTACAGGGGGTAGGGGGCCACACCTTC. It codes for CASSLQGVGGHTF.

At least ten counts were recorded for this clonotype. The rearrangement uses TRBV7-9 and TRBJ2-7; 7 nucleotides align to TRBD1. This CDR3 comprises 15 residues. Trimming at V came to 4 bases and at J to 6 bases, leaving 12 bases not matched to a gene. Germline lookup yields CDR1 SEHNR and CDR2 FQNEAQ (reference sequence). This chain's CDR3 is CASSSLGQTYREQYF. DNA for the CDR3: TGTGCCAGCAGCTCACTGGGACAGACTTACCGCGAGCAGTACTTC.

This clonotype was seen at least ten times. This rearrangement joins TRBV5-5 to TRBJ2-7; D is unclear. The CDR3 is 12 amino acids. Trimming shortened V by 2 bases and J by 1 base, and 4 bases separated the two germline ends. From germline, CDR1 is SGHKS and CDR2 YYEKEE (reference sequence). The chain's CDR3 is CASSFASYEQYF. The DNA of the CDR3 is TGTGCCAGCAGCTTCGCTTCCTACGAGCAGTACTTC.

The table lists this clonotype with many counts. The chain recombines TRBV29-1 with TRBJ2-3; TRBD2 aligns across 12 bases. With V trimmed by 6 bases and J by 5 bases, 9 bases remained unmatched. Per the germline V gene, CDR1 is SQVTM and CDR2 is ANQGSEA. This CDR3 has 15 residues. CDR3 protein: CSVLRLAGVRDTQYF. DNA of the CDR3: TGCAGCGTCCTAAGACTAGCGGGGGTTAGAGATACGCAGTATTTT.

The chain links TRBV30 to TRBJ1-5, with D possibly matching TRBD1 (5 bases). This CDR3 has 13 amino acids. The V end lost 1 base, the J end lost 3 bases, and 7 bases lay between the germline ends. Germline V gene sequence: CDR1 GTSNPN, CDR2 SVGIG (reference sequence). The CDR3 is CAWSAGLNQPQHF. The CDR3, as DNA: TGTGCCTGGAGTGCAGGGCTCAATCAGCCCCAGCATTTT.

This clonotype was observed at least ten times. The CDR3 coding sequence is TGCGCCAGCAGCGAAGGACTAGCGAGTAATGAGCAGTTCTTC. It is translated as CASSEGLASNEQFF. This rearrangement joins TRBV4-3 to TRBJ2-1, with 9 nucleotides matching TRBD2. The germline V gene has CDR1 LGHNA and CDR2 YSLEER. The CDR3 has 14 residues. V trimming: 5 bases; J trimming: 7 bases; junction bases outside the gene matches: 6.